This T cell receptor (beta chain) was captured by sequencing in a study of T cell repertoires in cytomegalovirus infection. Study-wide points: Ex vivo responses were dominated by HLA-C-restricted CMV-specific TCR beta clonotypes.

This clonotype appeared many times. As yet, its antigen is unknown. This CDR3 has 15 amino acids. Looked up from germline, CDR1 is DFQATT and CDR2 is SNEGSKA (reference sequence). V lost 4 bases and J lost 5; bases outside the gene matches: 11. Each CDR3 protein gets one entry after TCRdb re-called the reads with MiXCR. This table has some 700,000 distinct CDR3 sequences, under 40% appearing once. Sequencing was performed on PBMCs. The gene calls are TRBV20-1 and TRBJ2-5, with 9 bases matching TRBD1. This clonotype was obtained from a human donor in good health (CMV status not recorded). Some clones in this sample may be carry-over from other donors' samples. CDR3 DNA sequence: TGCAGTGCTACCTTTGACAGGGGGTTTAAGGAGACCCAGTACTTC. Translation: CSATFDRGFKETQYF.